Listed below are T cell receptor beta chains from one sample, sequenced in a study of cytomegalovirus exposure and HLA in healthy donors. Profiling relied on immunoSEQ multiplex PCR, and the TCRdb table lists in-frame clones only, not all of them. The sample holds fewer than 85,000 clones; around 96% are singletons and the top ten take 1.3%. The sequencing input was PBMCs. The receptors here all came from a young woman in good health and CMV-seronegative. The conserved cysteine and the conserved F or W are not part of the CDR3 here. Part of the rows lack a size; the others show once, few, many or a class for expanded clones.

j_call clone_size v_call cdr3_aa
TRBJ2-7 . TRBV6-5 ASTSGLGEYEQY
TRBJ2-7 . TRBV28 ASSFSGSSYEQY
TRBJ2-7 once TRBV6-5 ASSYHLRGGYEQY
TRBJ2-7 . TRBV9 ASSARDRSYEQY
TRBJ2-1 . TRBV2 AAGAGGMF
TRBJ2-7 . TRBV27 ATRLTGSYEQY
TRBJ2-1 . TRBV9 ASSDWDRGRNEQF
TRBJ2-7 . TRBV6-5 ASSSPYEQY
TRBJ2-1 . TRBV27 ASSTPWGRQGNEQF
TRBJ2-7 . TRBV7-8 ASRRLGEQY
TRBJ2-1 . TRBV27 ASGRTGNNEQF
TRBJ1-4 once TRBV6-1 ASSEKLWAGSEKLF
TRBJ1-1 . TRBV11-2 ASSTHRGQGAEAF
TRBJ2-3 . TRBV5-1 AGSLAGVSDTQY
TRBJ2-1 . TRBV6-1 ASSELDYRSSYNEQF
TRBJ1-5 . TRBV30 AWSDPDRENQPQH
TRBJ1-4 . TRBV7-9 ASSYQGTNEKLF
TRBJ1-1 . TRBV6-5 ASRGQGANTEAF
TRBJ2-7 . TRBV2 ASTRTDYEQY
TRBJ2-1 . TRBV29-1 SVPGAGSGSFNEQF
TRBJ1-1 . TRBV5-4 ASIPPGNTEAF
TRBJ2-3 . TRBV25-1 ASSALRGRVGTDTQY
TRBJ1-1 . TRBV5-4 ASSFGQGDTEAF
TRBJ2-3 . TRBV5-4 ASSLGQGGTTDTQY
TRBJ2-6 . TRBV18 ASSPVTGSGANVLT